This is a list of T cell receptor beta chains from one sample in a study of early T cells in non-severe SARS-CoV-2 infection. TCRdb re-derived calls from the 5' RACE reads in MiXCR, one entry per CDR3 protein. This table holds approximately 50,000 distinct CDR3 sequences, around 13% found once. Sequencing was done on a sample of whole blood. Receptors originate from an adult who was a healthcare worker with PCR-confirmed SARS-CoV-2 infection or an uninfected control (not recorded which). Both conserved end residues are part of each CDR3. A D gene is named only where the DNA matches it firmly. For some rows the clone size is stated as once, few or many, or as a class when expanded; others skip it.

d_gene	abundance	v_gene	j_gene	CDR3nt	CDR3aa
NA	many	TRBV7-6	TRBJ2-7	TGTGCCAGCAGCTTAGCCGTAGGCAGCGGCTACGAGCAGTACTTC	CASSLAVGSGYEQYF
NA	NA	TRBV13	TRBJ1-4	TGTGCCAGCAGCTTCTCACAGGGAACGGCTAATGGAAAACTGTTTTTT	CASSFSQGTANGKLFF
TRBD1	many	TRBV28	TRBJ1-6	TGTGCCAGCAGTTTCGGGGACAGGGTCATTTCACCCCTCCACTTT	CASSFGDRVISPLHF
NA	NA	TRBV20-1	TRBJ2-3	TGCAGTGCGGACCATTCTAGCATTAGCACAGATACGCAGTATTTT	CSADHSSISTDTQYF
NA	once	TRBV7-9	TRBJ1-1	TGTGCCAGCGGCTTAGCGTCCCACAGCGAAGCTTTCTTT	CASGLASHSEAFF
TRBD2	many	TRBV11-2	TRBJ2-3	TGTGCCAGCAGCTTAAGCCAACTAGCGGGAACGCAGTATTTT	CASSLSQLAGTQYF
TRBD2	few	TRBV15	TRBJ2-3	TGTGCCACCAGCAGGGCGGGGGGGCGCACAGATACGCAGTATTTT	CATSRAGGRTDTQYF
TRBD2	many	TRBV6-2/TRBV6-3	TRBJ2-1	TGTGCCAGCTTAAAAGCGGGGTCCTACAATGAGCAGTTCTTC	CASLKAGSYNEQFF
NA	NA	TRBV2	TRBJ2-3	TGTGCCAGCAGGAACCGGGGCCCGCTTCGCACAGATACGCAGTATTTT	CASRNRGPLRTDTQYF
TRBD1	few	TRBV15	TRBJ1-1	TGTGCCACCAGCAGGACGGGACAGAAGAACACTGAAGCTTTCTTT	CATSRTGQKNTEAFF
NA	many	TRBV6-1	TRBJ2-1	TGTGCCAGCAGTTATGGGGGTGTGGGTAATGAGCAGTTCTTC	CASSYGGVGNEQFF
NA	NA	TRBV11-2	TRBJ2-3	TGTGCCAGCAGCTTAATTAGGACTAGCACAGATACGCAGTATTTT	CASSLIRTSTDTQYF
NA	many	TRBV7-2	TRBJ2-1	TGTGCCAGCAGCTTCGGCAGGGCCTCCTACAATGAGCAGTTCTTC	CASSFGRASYNEQFF
TRBD1	many	TRBV28	TRBJ1-5	TGTGCCAGCAGTTCGCCGGACAGGGAATATCAGCCCCAGCATTTT	CASSSPDREYQPQHF
NA	many	TRBV12-3/TRBV12-4	TRBJ2-3	TGTGCCAGCAGTTTACTCTGGAGCACAGATACGCAGTATTTT	CASSLLWSTDTQYF
NA	NA	TRBV29-1	TRBJ1-5	TGCAGCGTAGTGACAGCTAGCAATCAGCCCCAGCATTTT	CSVVTASNQPQHF
NA	many	TRBV7-2	TRBJ1-3	TGTGCCAGCAGCGACCGGGCCTACTCTGGAAACACCATATATTTT	CASSDRAYSGNTIYF
NA	many	TRBV18	TRBJ1-4	TGTGCCAGCTCACCAGGGGACCCAAAACTGTTTTTT	CASSPGDPKLFF
TRBD1	NA	TRBV7-2	TRBJ1-1	TGTGCCAGCAGAGGGGACAGGCCCACTGAAGCTTTCTTT	CASRGDRPTEAFF
TRBD2	few	TRBV7-8	TRBJ2-5	TGTGCCAGCAGCTTTAGCCCCCCCCATAGCGGGGCCCCCCAAGAGACCCAGTACTTC	CASSFSPPHSGAPQETQYF
TRBD2	NA	TRBV9	TRBJ2-1	TGTGCCAGCAGCCTCACCGGGACTAGCGCGGCTGAGCAGTTCTTC	CASSLTGTSAAEQFF
NA	few	TRBV6-5	TRBJ1-1	TGTGCCAGCAGTGCGACGACAGGGAACACTGAAGCTTTCTTT	CASSATTGNTEAFF
TRBD1	NA	TRBV9	TRBJ1-1	TGTGCCAGCAGCCAAACAGGGGTAAACACTGAAGCTTTCTTT	CASSQTGVNTEAFF
NA	many	TRBV29-1	TRBJ2-7	TGCAGCGTCATGGCCCCTGGAGAGCAGTACTTC	CSVMAPGEQYF
TRBD2	many	TRBV5-5	TRBJ2-7	TGTGCCAGCAGCTCGGGACTAGCGGGCAAATACGAGCAGTACTTC	CASSSGLAGKYEQYF
NA	many	TRBV20-1	TRBJ2-5	TGCAGTGCAACTCAGCCGGGAGCCCAAGAGACCCAGTACTTC	CSATQPGAQETQYF
TRBD1	few	TRBV6-1	TRBJ1-4	TGTGCCAGCAGTGAAGGACGGGGGACAGGCAATGAAAAACTGTTTTTT	CASSEGRGTGNEKLFF